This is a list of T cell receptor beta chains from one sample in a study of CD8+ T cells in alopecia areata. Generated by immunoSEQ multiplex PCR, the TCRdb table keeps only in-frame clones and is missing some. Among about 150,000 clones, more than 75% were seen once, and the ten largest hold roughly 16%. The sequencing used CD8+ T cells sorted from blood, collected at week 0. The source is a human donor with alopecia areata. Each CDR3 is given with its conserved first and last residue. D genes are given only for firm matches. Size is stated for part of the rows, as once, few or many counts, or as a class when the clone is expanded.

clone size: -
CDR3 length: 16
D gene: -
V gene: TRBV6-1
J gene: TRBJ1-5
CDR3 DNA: TGTGCCAGCAGTGAGCGGACCGGCGTTAGCAATCAGCCCCAGCATTTT
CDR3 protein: CASSERTGVSNQPQHF

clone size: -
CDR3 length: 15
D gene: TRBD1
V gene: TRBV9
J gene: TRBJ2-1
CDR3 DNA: TGTGCCAGCAGCGTTTGGGGACAGGGTACAGATGAGCAGTTCTTC
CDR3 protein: CASSVWGQGTDEQFF

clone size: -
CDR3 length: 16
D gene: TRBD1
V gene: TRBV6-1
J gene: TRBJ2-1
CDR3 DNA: TGTGCCAGCAGTGCCTCGACAGGGGGCTCCTACAATGAGCAGTTCTTC
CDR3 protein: CASSASTGGSYNEQFF

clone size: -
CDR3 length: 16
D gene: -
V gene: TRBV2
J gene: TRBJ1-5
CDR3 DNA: TGTGCCAGCAGTGAAGGAACAAGGTATAGCAATCAGCCCCAGCATTTT
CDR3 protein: CASSEGTRYSNQPQHF

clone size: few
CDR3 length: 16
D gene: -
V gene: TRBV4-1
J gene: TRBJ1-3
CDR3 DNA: TGCGCCAGCAGCCAAGATCTTCCTGGGGACGGAAACACCATATATTTT
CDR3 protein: CASSQDLPGDGNTIYF

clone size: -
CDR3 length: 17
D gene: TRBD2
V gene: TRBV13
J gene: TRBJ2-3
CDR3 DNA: TGTGCCAGCAGCTCCATACTAGCGGGAGAGAACACAGATACGCAGTATTTT
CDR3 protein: CASSSILAGENTDTQYF

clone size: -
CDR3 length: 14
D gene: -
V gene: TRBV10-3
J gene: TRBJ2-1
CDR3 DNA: TGTGCCATCAGTGGGGGTAGGACTCTTCGTGAGCAGTTCTTC
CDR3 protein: CAISGGRTLREQFF

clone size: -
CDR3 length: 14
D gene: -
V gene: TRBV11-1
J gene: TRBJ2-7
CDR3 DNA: TGTGCCAGCAGCTTGGTTGTTTCCGCCTACGAGCAGTACTTC
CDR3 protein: CASSLVVSAYEQYF

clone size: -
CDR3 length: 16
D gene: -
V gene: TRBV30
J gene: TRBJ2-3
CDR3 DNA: TGTGCCTGGAGCGCATTTCAAGGGTTTTCCACAGATACGCAGTATTTT
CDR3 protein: CAWSAFQGFSTDTQYF

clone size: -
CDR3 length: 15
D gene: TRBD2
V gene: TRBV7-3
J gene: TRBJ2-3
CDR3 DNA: TGTGCCAGCAGCACTAGCGGGGGGGCGATAGATACGCAGTATTTT
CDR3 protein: CASSTSGGAIDTQYF

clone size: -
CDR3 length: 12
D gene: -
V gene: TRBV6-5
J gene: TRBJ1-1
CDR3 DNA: TGTGCCAGCGGGGGGTTTGGTACTGAAGCTTTCTTT
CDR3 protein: CASGGFGTEAFF

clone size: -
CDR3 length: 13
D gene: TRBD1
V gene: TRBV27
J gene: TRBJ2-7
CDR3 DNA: TGTGCCAGCAGTTCACAGGGGTCCTACGAGCAGTACTTC
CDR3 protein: CASSSQGSYEQYF

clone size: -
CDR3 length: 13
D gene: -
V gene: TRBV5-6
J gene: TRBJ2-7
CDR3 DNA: TGTGCCAGCAGCTCCCGGGGGAGCTACGAGCAGTACTTC
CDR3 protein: CASSSRGSYEQYF

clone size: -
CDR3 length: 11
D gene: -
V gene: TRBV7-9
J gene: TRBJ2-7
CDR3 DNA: TGTGCCAGCAGCTCAGCCTACGAGCAGTACTTC
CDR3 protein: CASSSAYEQYF

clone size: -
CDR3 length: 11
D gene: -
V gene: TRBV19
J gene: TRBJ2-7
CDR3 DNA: TGTGCCAGTAGTATACAGGAAAACCAGTACTTC
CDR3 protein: CASSIQENQYF

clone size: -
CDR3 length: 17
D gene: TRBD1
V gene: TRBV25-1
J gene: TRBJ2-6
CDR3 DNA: TGTGCCAGCAGTTCCCGGGACAGACGATCTGGGGCCAACGTCCTGACTTTC
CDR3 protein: CASSSRDRRSGANVLTF

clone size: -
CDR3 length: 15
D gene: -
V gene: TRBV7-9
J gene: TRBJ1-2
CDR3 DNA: TGTGCCAGCAGCCCAATTTCAGGGAACAACTATGGCTACACCTTC
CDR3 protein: CASSPISGNNYGYTF

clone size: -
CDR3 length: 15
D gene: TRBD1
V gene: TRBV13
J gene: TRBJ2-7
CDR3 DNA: TGTGCCAGCAGCAGCAACAGGGGACCCTCCTACGAGCAGTACTTC
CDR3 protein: CASSSNRGPSYEQYF

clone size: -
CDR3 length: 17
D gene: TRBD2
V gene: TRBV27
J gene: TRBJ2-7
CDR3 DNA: TGTGCCAGCAGTTTCAGGGGACTAGCGAGAAGAGCCTACGAGCAGTACTTC
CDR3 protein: CASSFRGLARRAYEQYF

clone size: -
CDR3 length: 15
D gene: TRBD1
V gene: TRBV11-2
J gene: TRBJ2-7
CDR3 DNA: TGTGCCAGCAGCTCGATTCCGGGACAGGGGTACGAGCAGTACTTC
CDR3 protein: CASSSIPGQGYEQYF

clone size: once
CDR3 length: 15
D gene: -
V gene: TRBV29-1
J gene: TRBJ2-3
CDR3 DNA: TGCAGCGTTGAGGGCCTGTATCACGCCCCAGATACGCAGTATTTT
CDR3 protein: CSVEGLYHAPDTQYF

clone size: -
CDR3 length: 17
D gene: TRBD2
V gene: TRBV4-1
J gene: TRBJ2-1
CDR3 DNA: TGCGCCAGCAGCCAAGTCGCTAGCGGGAGTGATTACAATGAGCAGTTCTTC
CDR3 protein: CASSQVASGSDYNEQFF

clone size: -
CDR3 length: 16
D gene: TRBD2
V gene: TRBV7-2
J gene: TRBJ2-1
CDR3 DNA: TGTGCCAGCAGCTTCGAGCCGGGAGGGCCTTACAATGAGCAGTTCTTC
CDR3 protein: CASSFEPGGPYNEQFF

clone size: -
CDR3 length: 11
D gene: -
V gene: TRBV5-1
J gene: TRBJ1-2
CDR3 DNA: TGCGCCAGCAGCAGCCCGTACGGCTACACCTTC
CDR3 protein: CASSSPYGYTF

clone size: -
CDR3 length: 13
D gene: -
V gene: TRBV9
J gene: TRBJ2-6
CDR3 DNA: TGTGCCAGCAGCTCCTCTGGGGCCAACGTCCTGACTTTC
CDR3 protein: CASSSSGANVLTF

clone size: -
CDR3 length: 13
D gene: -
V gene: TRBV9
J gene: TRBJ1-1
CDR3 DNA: TGTGCCAGCAGCGTAGATCAGAACACTGAAGCTTTCTTT
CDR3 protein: CASSVDQNTEAFF

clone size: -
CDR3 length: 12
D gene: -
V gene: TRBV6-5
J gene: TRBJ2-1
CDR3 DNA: TGTGCCAGCGCTTATACAAACAATGAGCAGTTCTTC
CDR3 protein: CASAYTNNEQFF

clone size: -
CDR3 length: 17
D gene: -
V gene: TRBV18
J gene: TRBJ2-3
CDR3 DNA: TGTGCCAGCTCACCACAACAGTTCGCCACTAGCACAGATACGCAGTATTTT
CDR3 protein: CASSPQQFATSTDTQYF

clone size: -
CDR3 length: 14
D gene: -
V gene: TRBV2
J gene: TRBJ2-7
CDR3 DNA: TGTGCCAGCAGCAAACCGGGCAGGGGCTACGAGCAGTACTTC
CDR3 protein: CASSKPGRGYEQYF

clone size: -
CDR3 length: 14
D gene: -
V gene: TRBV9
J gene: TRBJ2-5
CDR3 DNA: TGTGCCAGCAGCGTAAATGGGGCAGAGGAGACCCAGTACTTC
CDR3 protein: CASSVNGAEETQYF

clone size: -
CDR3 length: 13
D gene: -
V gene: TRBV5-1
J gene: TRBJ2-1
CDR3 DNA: TGCGCCAGCAGCTTGGAAGGTTTTAATGAGCAGTTCTTC
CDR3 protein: CASSLEGFNEQFF

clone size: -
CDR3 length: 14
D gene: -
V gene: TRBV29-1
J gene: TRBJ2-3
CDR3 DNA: TGCAGCGTTGTGGGGCGGGGCGGCACAGATACGCAGTATTTT
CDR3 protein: CSVVGRGGTDTQYF

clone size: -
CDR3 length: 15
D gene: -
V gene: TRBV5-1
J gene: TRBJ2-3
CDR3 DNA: TGCGCCAGCAGCTTGGCCGCTTCGGGGACAGATACGCAGTATTTT
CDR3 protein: CASSLAASGTDTQYF

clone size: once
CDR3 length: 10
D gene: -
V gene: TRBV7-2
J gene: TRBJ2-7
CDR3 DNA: TGTGCCAGCAGCACTCGGGAGCAGTACTTC
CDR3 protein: CASSTREQYF

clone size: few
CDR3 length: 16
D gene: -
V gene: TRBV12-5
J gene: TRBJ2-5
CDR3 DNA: TGTGCTAGTGGTTCGTCGCACAGAGCTCCACAAGAGACCCAGTACTTC
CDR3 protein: CASGSSHRAPQETQYF

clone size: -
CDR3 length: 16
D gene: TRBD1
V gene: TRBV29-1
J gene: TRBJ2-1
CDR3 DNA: TGCAGCGTTGAAGATCTTTACAGGGGGTCCTACAATGAGCAGTTCTTC
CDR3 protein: CSVEDLYRGSYNEQFF

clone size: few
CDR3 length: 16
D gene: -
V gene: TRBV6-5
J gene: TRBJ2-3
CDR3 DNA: TGTGCCAGCAGTTACTCACGGGTCCTCCCCACCGATACGCAGTATTTT
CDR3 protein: CASSYSRVLPTDTQYF

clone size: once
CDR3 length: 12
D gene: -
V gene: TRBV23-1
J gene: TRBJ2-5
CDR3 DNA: TGCGCCAGCAGTCAATCTGAGGAGACCCAGTACTTC
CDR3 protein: CASSQSEETQYF

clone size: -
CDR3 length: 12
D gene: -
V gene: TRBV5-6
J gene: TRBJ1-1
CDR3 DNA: TGTGCCAGCAGCTTTACAGACACTGAAGCTTTCTTT
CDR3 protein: CASSFTDTEAFF

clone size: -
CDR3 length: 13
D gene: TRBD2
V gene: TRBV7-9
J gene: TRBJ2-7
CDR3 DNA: TGTGCCAGCAGCTTAGACGCGGGAGACGAGCAGTACTTC
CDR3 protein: CASSLDAGDEQYF